These 10 T cell receptor beta chains came from one sample sequenced in a study of T cells in Graves' hyperthyroidism and ophthalmopathy. TCR beta CDR3 regions were amplified from RNA transcripts. Using the HTBI primer set, a first-round RT-PCR was run on the TCR CDR3. MiXCR, run by TCRdb on the multiplex PCR reads, gives a single entry per CDR3 protein. This sample yields about half a million distinct CDR3 sequences, of which 15% to 20% are seen a single time; approximately 30% belongs to the top ten. Sequencing was performed on blood. The receptors were sampled from a woman in her twenties or thirties with Graves' ophthalmopathy.

This clonotype has a handful of counts. Its ends do not fully match the called genes, so a read error is possible. V and J are TRBV20-1 and TRBJ1-1, with D perhaps TRBD1 (5 bases). The length of the CDR3 is 15 residues. CDR1 and CDR2 (germline): DFQATT, SNEGSKA (reference sequence). CDR3 in amino acids: CSALPGTDMNTEASF. The CDR3 bases are TGCAGTGCTTTACCGGGGACGGACATGAACACTGAAGCTTCCTTT.

Worth noting for this clonotype: It may be a read error: a sequence one base away is much more abundant. Here the CDR3 reads CAARGTSGDNEQFF. The CDR3 nucleotides are TGTGCCGCCAGGGGGACTAGCGGGGACAATGAGCAGTTCTTC. The chain has TRBV24-1 and TRBJ2-1; 13 positions match TRBD2. Germline V gene sequence: CDR1 KGHDR, CDR2 SFDVKD. This CDR3 is built from 14 residues.

This clonotype was seen ten or more times. The chain is built from TRBV15 and TRBJ2-1; TRBD1 or TRBD2 may be the D gene (5 bases each). Trimming stripped 1 base from V and 9 bases from J, with 13 bases between. Germline V gene lookup returns CDR1 LNHNV and CDR2 YYDKDF (reference sequence). The CDR3 loop spans 14 amino acids. CDR3 sequence: CATSRVGALGEQFF. The CDR3 DNA follows: TGTGCCACCAGCAGAGTCGGGGCTCTAGGTGAGCAGTTCTTC.

At least ten counts were recorded for this clonotype. The chain links TRBV20-1 to TRBJ2-1; no firm D call. V lost 3 bases, J lost 0 bases, and 12 bases lay in between. This CDR3 is built from 15 residues. Germline V gene lookup returns CDR1 DFQATT and CDR2 SNEGSKA (reference sequence). The CDR3 sequence: CSARLLRSSYNEQFF. In DNA, the CDR3 is TGCAGTGCTAGGTTATTGAGAAGCTCCTACAATGAGCAGTTCTTC.

As concerns this clonotype: It may be a read error: a sequence one base away is much more abundant. The chain is built from TRBV27 and TRBJ1-2; 8 bases are shared with TRBD1. From germline, CDR1 is MNHEY and CDR2 SMNVEV (reference sequence). V was pared by 5 bases and J by 4 bases, with 15 bases of the junction left unmatched. This CDR3 is 17 amino acids long. DNA for the CDR3: TGTGCCAGCAGTCCCCTGGACAGGGTTTCCCCAACCTATGGCTACACCTTC. Amino acid sequence: CASSPLDRVSPTYGYTF.

This clonotype was observed at least ten times. This chain connects TRBV13 to TRBJ2-1; 10 nucleotides line up with TRBD2. J gave up 8 bases and V 5 bases, and 3 bases lay outside the gene matches. The length of the CDR3 is 13 residues. CDR1 PRHDT and CDR2 FYEKMQ come from the germline V gene (reference sequence). The CDR3 DNA sequence: TGTGCCAGCAGCGGCCTAGCGGGAGATGAGCAGTTCTTC. This codes for CASSGLAGDEQFF.

This clonotype was counted a few times. The V call is TRBV7-2, the J call TRBJ1-4; no clear D. Trimming removed 5 bases at V and 3 bases at J, with 10 bases between. The CDR3 extends over 14 amino acids. Germline V CDR1 and CDR2: SGHTA, FQGNSA. The CDR3 protein is CASSTRRANEKLFF. CDR3 DNA sequence: TGTGCCAGCAGCACCAGGAGAGCTAATGAAAAACTGTTTTTT.

V and J are TRBV19 and TRBJ1-1; 7 bases align to TRBD1. Germline-derived CDR1 and CDR2 are LNHDA and SQIVND (reference sequence). CDR3 length: 12 amino acids. V shed 9 bases and J 5 bases; nucleotides not matched to a gene: 6. In DNA form, the CDR3 reads TGTGCCAGCCGGGACAGTAAGACTGAAGCTTTCTTT. It encodes CASRDSKTEAFF. Combining the CDR3 with reference TRBV19 and TRBJ1-1 gives the whole variable domain DGGITQSPKYLFRKEGQNVTLSCEQNLNHDAMYWYRQDPGQGLRLIYYSQIVNDFQKGDIAEGYSVSREKKESFPLTVTSAQKNPTAFYLCASRDSKTEAFFGQGTRLTVV.

V and J are TRBV19 and TRBJ2-2; 14 bases match TRBD2. Germline values: CDR1 LNHDA, CDR2 SQIVND (reference sequence). The CDR3 runs to 18 residues. V shed 7 bases and J 1 base; nucleotides not matched to a gene: 8. The CDR3, as DNA: TGTGCCAGTACCACCCAGGGACTAGCGGGAGTGAACACCGGGGAGCTGTTTTTT. Its protein is CASTTQGLAGVNTGELFF.

The rearrangement joins TRBV20-1 to TRBJ1-2, with D possibly being TRBD1 (5 bases). The CDR3 runs to 12 residues. The germline V and J ends were trimmed by 0 bases and 5 bases, with 7 bases remaining between them. Looked up from germline, CDR1 is DFQATT and CDR2 is SNEGSKA (reference sequence). CDR3 protein: CSARDEGYGYTF. The DNA of the CDR3 is TGCAGTGCTAGAGATGAGGGGTATGGCTACACCTTC.